The next 5 T cell receptor beta chains were all read from a single sample in a study of blood T cell repertoires in COVID-19. This table comes from immunoSEQ multiplex PCR, and its TCRdb copy is limited to in-frame clones, with some not included. Of hundreds of thousands of clones listed, 70% to 90% are singletons. The material sequenced was PBMCs or T cells enriched from blood (not recorded which). These receptors were obtained from a man aged 30-40 years who had recovered from COVID-19.

V is TRBV28 and J is TRBJ1-2, with D unresolved. Germline assignment: CDR1 MDHEN and CDR2 SYDVKM. CDR3 length equals 13 residues. V lost 2 bases to trimming and J lost 2 bases, with 6 bases between them. This chain's CDR3 is CASSLGQNYGYTF. The CDR3 DNA reads as TGTGCCAGCAGTTTAGGCCAGAACTATGGCTACACCTTC.

The CDR3 sequence: CASSLGQGVTNEKLFF. As DNA, the CDR3 is TGTGCCAGCAGCCTAGGACAGGGGGTAACTAATGAAAAACTGTTTTTT. J is TRBJ1-4 and V is TRBV7-8, with TRBD1 matching 10 bases. Germline CDR1 and CDR2: SGHVS and FQNEAQ. The CDR3 has 16 amino acids. Germline trimming cut 5 bases from V and 1 base from J; bases unmatched to any gene: 4.

The V gene is TRBV11-2, the J gene TRBJ2-1; D gene uncertain. V was pared by 1 base and J by 2 bases, with 15 bases between. In germline, CDR1 is SGHAT, CDR2 FQNNGV. CDR3 length: 17 residues. CDR3 in amino acids: CASSLAPVPFPYNEQFF. For the CDR3, the DNA is TGTGCCAGCAGCTTAGCCCCGGTCCCGTTTCCCTACAATGAGCAGTTCTTC. Variable domain in full (rest from reference TRBV11-2 and TRBJ2-1): EAGVAQSPRYKIIEKRQSVAFWCNPISGHATLYWYQQILGQGPKLLIQFQNNGVVDDSQLPKDRFSAERLKGVDSTLKIQPAKLEDSAVYLCASSLAPVPFPYNEQFFGPGTRLTVL.

The chain couples TRBV10-3 to TRBJ2-7; weak D call: TRBD1 (5 bases). V gave up 4 bases and J gave up 6 bases, with 16 bases separating them. This CDR3 region has 14 residues. CDR1 is ENHRY, CDR2 SYGVKD, per germline. The CDR3 region has the DNA TGTGCCATCAGTGGGGCAGGGAAAGGGCTCGAGCAGTACTTC. Translating it yields CAISGAGKGLEQYF.

The chain couples TRBV5-4 to TRBJ2-7; the D is unclear. The CDR3 is 16 residues long. Germline V lookup: CDR1 SGHNT, CDR2 YYREEE (reference sequence). With 4 bases removed from V and 2 bases from J, the gap between germline ends came to 19 bases. CDR3 bases: TGTGCCAGCAGCCTCCCCGACGGGTCGGCCACCTACGAGCAGTACTTC. Its translation is CASSLPDGSATYEQYF.